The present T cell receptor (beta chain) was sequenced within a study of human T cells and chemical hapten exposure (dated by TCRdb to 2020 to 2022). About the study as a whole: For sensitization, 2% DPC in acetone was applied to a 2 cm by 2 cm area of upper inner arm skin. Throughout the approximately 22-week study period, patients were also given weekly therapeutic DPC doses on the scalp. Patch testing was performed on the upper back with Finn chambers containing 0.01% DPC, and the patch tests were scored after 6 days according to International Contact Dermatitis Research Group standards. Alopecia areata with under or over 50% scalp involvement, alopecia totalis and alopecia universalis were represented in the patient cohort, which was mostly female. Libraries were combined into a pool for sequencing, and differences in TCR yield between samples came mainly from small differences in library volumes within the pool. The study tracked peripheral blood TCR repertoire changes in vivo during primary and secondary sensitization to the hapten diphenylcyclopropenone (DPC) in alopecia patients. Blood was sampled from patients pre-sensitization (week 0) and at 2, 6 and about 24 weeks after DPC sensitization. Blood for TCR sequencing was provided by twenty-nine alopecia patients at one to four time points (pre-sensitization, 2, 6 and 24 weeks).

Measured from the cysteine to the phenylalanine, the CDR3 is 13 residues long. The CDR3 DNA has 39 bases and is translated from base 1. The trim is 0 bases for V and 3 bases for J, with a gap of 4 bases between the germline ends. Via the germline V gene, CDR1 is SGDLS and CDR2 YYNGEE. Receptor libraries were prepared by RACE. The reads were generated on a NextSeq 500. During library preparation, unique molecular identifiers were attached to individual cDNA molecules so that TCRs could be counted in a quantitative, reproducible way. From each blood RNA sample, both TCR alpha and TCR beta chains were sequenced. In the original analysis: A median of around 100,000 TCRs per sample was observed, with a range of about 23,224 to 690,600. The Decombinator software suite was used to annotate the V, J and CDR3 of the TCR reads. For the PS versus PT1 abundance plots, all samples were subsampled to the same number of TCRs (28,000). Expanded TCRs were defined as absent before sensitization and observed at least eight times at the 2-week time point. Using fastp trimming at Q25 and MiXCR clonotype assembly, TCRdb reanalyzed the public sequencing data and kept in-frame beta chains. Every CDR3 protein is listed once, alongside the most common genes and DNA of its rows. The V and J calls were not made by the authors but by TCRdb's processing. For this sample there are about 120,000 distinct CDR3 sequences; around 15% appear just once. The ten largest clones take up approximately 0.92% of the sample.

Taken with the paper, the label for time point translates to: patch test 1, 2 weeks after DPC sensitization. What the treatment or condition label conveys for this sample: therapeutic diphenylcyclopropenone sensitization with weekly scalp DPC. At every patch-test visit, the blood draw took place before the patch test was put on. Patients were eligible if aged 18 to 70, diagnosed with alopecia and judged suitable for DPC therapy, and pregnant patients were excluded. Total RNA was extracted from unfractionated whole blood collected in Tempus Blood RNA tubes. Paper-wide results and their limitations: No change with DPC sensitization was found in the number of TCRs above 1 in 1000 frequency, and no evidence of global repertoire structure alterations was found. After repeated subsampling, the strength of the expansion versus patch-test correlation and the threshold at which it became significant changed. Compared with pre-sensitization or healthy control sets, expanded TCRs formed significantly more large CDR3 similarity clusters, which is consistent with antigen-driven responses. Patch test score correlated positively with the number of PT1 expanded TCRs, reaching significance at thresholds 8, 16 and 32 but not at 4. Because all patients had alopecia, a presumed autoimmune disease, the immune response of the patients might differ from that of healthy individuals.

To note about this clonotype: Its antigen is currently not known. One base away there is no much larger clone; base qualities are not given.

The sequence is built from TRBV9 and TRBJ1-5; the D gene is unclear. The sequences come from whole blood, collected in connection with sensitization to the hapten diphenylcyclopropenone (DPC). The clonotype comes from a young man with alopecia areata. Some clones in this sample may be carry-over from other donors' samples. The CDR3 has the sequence CASSVDDNQPQHF. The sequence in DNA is TGTGCCAGCAGCGTAGACGACAATCAGCCCCAGCATTTT.